This TCR beta chain derives from a study of PD-1 blockade in classical Hodgkin lymphoma. Germline V gene lookup returns CDR1 LNHDA and CDR2 SQIVND (reference sequence). V was clipped by 3 bases and J by 0 bases, with 11 bases between them. The CDR3 runs 15 residues. Every patient was affected by relapse after autologous stem cell transplantation, while exposure to brentuximab vedotin was not uniform. Repertoires were generated with immunoSEQ multiplex PCR, while TCRdb's copy carries only in-frame clones and drops some. The table records roughly 61,000 clones, approximately 90% of them present only once.

This receptor was obtained from a human donor with classical Hodgkin lymphoma. The chain is built from TRBV19 and TRBJ1-1; a possible D gene is TRBD1 (5 bases). The input for sequencing was peripheral blood mononuclear cells (PBMCs), taken before the second cycle of nivolumab. The CDR3 spells CASSIGAGLNTEAFF. The CDR3 DNA sequence: TGTGCCAGTAGTATTGGTGCAGGGTTGAACACTGAAGCTTTCTTT.